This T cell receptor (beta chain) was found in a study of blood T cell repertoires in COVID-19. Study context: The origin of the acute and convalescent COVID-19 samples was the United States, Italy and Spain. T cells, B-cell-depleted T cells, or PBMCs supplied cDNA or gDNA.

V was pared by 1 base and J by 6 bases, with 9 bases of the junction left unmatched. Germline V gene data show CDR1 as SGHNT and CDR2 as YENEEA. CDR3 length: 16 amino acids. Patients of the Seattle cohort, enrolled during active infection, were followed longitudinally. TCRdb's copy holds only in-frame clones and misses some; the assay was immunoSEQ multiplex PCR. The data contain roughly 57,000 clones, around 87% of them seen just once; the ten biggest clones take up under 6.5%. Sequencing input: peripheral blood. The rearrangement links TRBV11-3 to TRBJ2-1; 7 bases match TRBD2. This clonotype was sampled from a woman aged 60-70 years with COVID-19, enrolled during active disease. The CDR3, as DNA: TGTGCCAGCAGCTTAGTCGGGGGAGGGCCTCGCAATGAGCAGTTCTTC. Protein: CASSLVGGGPRNEQFF.